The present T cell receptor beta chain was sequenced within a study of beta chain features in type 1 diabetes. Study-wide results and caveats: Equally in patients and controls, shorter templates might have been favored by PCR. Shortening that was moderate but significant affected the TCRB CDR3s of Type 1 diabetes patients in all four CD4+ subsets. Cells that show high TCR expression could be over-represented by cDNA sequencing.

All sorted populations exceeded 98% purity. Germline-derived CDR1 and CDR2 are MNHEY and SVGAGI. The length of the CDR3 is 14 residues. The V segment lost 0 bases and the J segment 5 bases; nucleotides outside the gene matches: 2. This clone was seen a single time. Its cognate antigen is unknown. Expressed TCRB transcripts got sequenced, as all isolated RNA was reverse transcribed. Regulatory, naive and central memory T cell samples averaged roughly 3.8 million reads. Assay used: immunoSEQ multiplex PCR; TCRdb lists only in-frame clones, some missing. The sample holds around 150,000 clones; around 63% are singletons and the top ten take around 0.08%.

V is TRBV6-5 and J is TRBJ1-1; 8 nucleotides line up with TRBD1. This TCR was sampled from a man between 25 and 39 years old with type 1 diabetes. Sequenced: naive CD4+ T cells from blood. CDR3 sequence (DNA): TGTGCCAGCAGTTACTCGCGACAGGGGACTGAAGCTTTCTTT. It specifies CASSYSRQGTEAFF.